The clone carrying this T cell receptor beta chain has a single count. The germline gives CDR1 SQVTM, CDR2 ANQGSEA. Between the trimmed V and J ends, which lost 4 bases and 6 bases, there was a span of 12 bases. The CDR3 length is 13 residues. The data stem from a study of blood T cell repertoires in COVID-19. Study as a whole: Italy, Spain and the United States were the sources of the convalescent and acute COVID-19 samples. Nucleic acid was either cDNA or gDNA, and it came from T cells, B-cell-depleted T cells, or PBMCs.

Original processing methods: Reference gene primer amplification gave estimated nucleated cell counts. Using immunoSEQ multiplex PCR, the repertoire was profiled, and TCRdb retains in-frame clones only, with some absent. V and J calls and clone size follow that table, whereas D and trimming were derived from the DNA. The sample has some 150,000 clones; roughly nine tenths are singletons. The rearrangement uses TRBV29-1 and TRBJ2-2, with a possible D match to TRBD2 (7 bases). The receptor was derived from a man in his 70s with acute or convalescent COVID-19. Sequencing was performed on peripheral blood. CDR3 region: CSVAGEGAGELFF. CDR3 nucleotide sequence: TGCAGCGTTGCAGGGGAGGGGGCCGGGGAGCTGTTTTTT.